Below are 27 T cell receptor beta chains sequenced from a single sample in a study of OX40 agonist ivuxolimab in advanced cancers. Produced via immunoSEQ multiplex PCR; TCRdb's table is partial and in-frame only. Among around 40,000 clones listed, 70% to 90% were seen once. The specimen was CD4+ or CD8+ T cells sorted from blood, collected in a trial of the OX40 agonist ivuxolimab. The receptors stem from an adult with an advanced solid tumor such as melanoma, head and neck, liver or kidney cancer.

A note on this clone: At the DNA level, this CDR3 is encoded by other sequences in the same sample as well. The V call is TRBV19, the J call TRBJ2-3; the match to TRBD1 covers 11 bases. CDR1 LNHDA and CDR2 SQIVND come from the germline V gene (reference sequence). V lost 8 bases, J lost 3 bases, and 7 bases stayed unmatched. The CDR3 has 15 residues. CDR3 nucleotide sequence: TGTGCCAGTTCACCCGGGACAGGGGGTACAGATACGCAGTATTTT. This translates into CASSPGTGGTDTQYF.

The chain uses TRBV11-1 and TRBJ1-1, with a tentative D call TRBD1 (6 bases). Trimming removed 3 bases from V and 2 bases from J, with 7 bases in between. This CDR3 is built from 13 residues. Germline V CDR1 and CDR2: SGHAT, FQDESV (reference sequence). The CDR3 sequence is CASSLDSNTEAFF. The CDR3 region has the DNA TGTGCCAGCAGCTTGGACAGTAACACTGAAGCTTTCTTT.

The J gene is TRBJ2-1, the V gene TRBV6-1; TRBD2 matches at 7 bases. The J segment lost 10 bases and the V segment lost 11 bases, leaving 17 bases of the junction unmatched. The CDR3 runs to 14 residues. Germline-derived CDR1 and CDR2 are MNHNS and SASEGT. CDR3 in DNA: TGTGCCCCCCCGGTGGGGGGGGGTTTCGGGGAGCAGTTCTTC. Its protein product is CAPPVGGGFGEQFF.

The rearrangement joins TRBV2 to TRBJ2-7; D is possibly TRBD1 (6 bases). There are 15 residues in the CDR3. In germline, CDR1 is SNHLY, CDR2 FYNNEI. Trimming shortened V by 0 bases and J by 4 bases, and 13 bases separated the two germline ends. The CDR3 protein is CASSEAPDRIYEQYV. The CDR3 DNA sequence: TGTGCCAGCAGTGAAGCCCCCGACAGGATTTACGAGCAGTACGTC.

V and J are TRBV2 and TRBJ2-3; 10 bases agree with TRBD1. Germline V lookup: CDR1 SNHLY, CDR2 FYNNEI. The CDR3 consists of 15 residues. J gave up 5 bases and V 5 bases, and 7 bases lay outside the gene matches. DNA of the CDR3: TGTGCCAGCAGTCCAGGACAGGGGGTCAGAGATACGCAGTATTTT. Translated, it gives CASSPGQGVRDTQYF.

The rearrangement links TRBV5-1 to TRBJ1-1, with no clear D. Trimming took 2 bases from V and 4 from J, leaving 6 bases between them. The CDR3 contains 12 residues. The germline V gene has CDR1 SGHRS and CDR2 YFSETQ. CDR3 coding DNA: TGCGCCAGCAGCTTTTCCCCCACTGAAGCTTTCTTT. It is translated as CASSFSPTEAFF.

The genes are TRBV11-1 and TRBJ2-5, with 8 bases lining up with TRBD1. The CDR3 is 16 residues long. V trimming: 5 bases; J trimming: 2 bases; junction bases outside the gene matches: 10. CDR1 is SGHAT and CDR2 is FQDESV in the germline V gene (reference sequence). The CDR3 here is CASSPRGQGAQETQYF. CDR3 DNA: TGTGCCAGCAGCCCAAGAGGACAGGGAGCGCAAGAGACCCAGTACTTC.

The rearrangement links TRBV9 to TRBJ2-7; possibly TRBD1 or TRBD2 for D (5 bases each). CDR3 length: 15 residues. The germline V gene encodes CDR1 SGDLS and CDR2 YYNGEE. The V end lost 0 bases, the J end lost 0 bases, and 10 bases lay between the germline ends. CDR3 in DNA: TGTGCCAGCAGCGTAGGTCCGGGGCCCTCCTACGAGCAGTACTTC. Protein: CASSVGPGPSYEQYF.

V is TRBV6-5 and J is TRBJ1-2; 11 bases line up with TRBD1. The CDR3 loop spans 15 amino acids. V dropped 2 bases and J dropped 3; count of bases not matched to a gene: 2. CDR1 is MNHEY, CDR2 SVGAGI, per germline. The CDR3 sequence is CASSYGDRGYYGYTF. Written as DNA, the CDR3 is TGTGCCAGCAGTTACGGGGACAGGGGGTACTATGGCTACACCTTC.

The V and J genes are TRBV9 and TRBJ2-1, with 9 bases matching TRBD1. The CDR3 runs to 17 residues. The trim removed 4 bases at V and 6 bases at J, leaving 14 bases unmatched. Germline V gene data show CDR1 as SGDLS and CDR2 as YYNGEE. CDR3 in amino acids: CASSPFVLTGGLNEQFF. CDR3 nucleotides: TGTGCCAGCAGCCCTTTCGTACTAACAGGGGGCCTCAATGAGCAGTTCTTC.

A single count supports this clone. This chain joins TRBV27 and TRBJ2-7; 7 bases align to TRBD2. Germline V gene lookup returns CDR1 MNHEY and CDR2 SMNVEV (reference sequence). This CDR3 is 17 amino acids long. V lost 4 bases and J lost 0; bases outside the gene matches: 12. The CDR3 loop reads CASSSLMGLPSSYEQYF. The CDR3, as DNA: TGTGCCAGCAGTTCCCTGATGGGACTACCGAGCTCCTACGAGCAGTACTTC.

This clone was seen a handful of times. The chain recombines TRBV7-8 with TRBJ1-5; D unclear. Trimming took off 0 bases at V and 5 bases at J, with 8 bases between the two ends. The germline gives CDR1 SGHVS, CDR2 FQNEAQ. This CDR3 has 14 residues. CDR3 amino acids: CASSLALSYQPQHF. The CDR3 nucleotides are TGTGCCAGCAGCTTAGCCTTGAGCTATCAGCCCCAGCATTTT.

This clone appeared a single time. This chain uses TRBV19 with TRBJ1-2; 9 nucleotides line up with TRBD1. Germline loops: CDR1 LNHDA, CDR2 SQIVND (reference sequence). There are 13 residues in the CDR3. V was clipped by 7 bases and J by 6 bases; unmatched bases: 6. In nucleotides, the CDR3 is TGTGCCAGTATGGGGACAGGGTTTCATGGCTACACCTTC. It yields the protein CASMGTGFHGYTF.

The CDR3 nucleotides are TGTGCCAGCAGCCTCGGACAGGGGCCGCTGAGGGAGCAGTACTTC. It specifies CASSLGQGPLREQYF. V gene TRBV11-2 combines with J gene TRBJ2-7; 9 bases agree with TRBD1. The CDR3 is 15 amino acids. Unmatched junction bases numbered 12, after V lost 5 bases and J lost 7 bases. Germline CDR1 is SGHAT and CDR2 is FQNNGV.

This CDR3 reads CASSPGDTIYGYTF. CDR3 coding DNA: TGCGCCAGCAGCCCGGGGGACACTATCTATGGCTACACCTTC. The chain links TRBV4-1 to TRBJ1-2; weak D call: TRBD1 (6 bases). Between the trimmed V and J ends, which lost 4 bases and 4 bases, there was a span of 13 bases. The CDR3 has 14 amino acids. CDR1 is MGHRA and CDR2 is YSYEKL in the germline V gene.

The chain is built from TRBV9 and TRBJ1-1; tentative D call: TRBD1 (6 bases). This CDR3 is 15 amino acids long. Germline loops: CDR1 SGDLS, CDR2 YYNGEE. V lost 3 bases and J lost 6, with 18 bases in between. Written as DNA, the CDR3 is TGTGCCAGCAGCGCAGCCCCACAGGGATTGTCTGAAGCTTTCTTT. The encoded protein is CASSAAPQGLSEAFF.

The CDR3 region is CASSQFDRGNGYTF. The DNA of the CDR3 is TGTGCCAGCAGCCAATTCGACCGGGGGAATGGCTACACCTTC. V is TRBV7-9 and J is TRBJ1-2; weak D call: TRBD1 (5 bases). Trimming removed 5 bases at V and 6 bases at J, with 16 bases between. This CDR3 region has 14 residues. The germline CDR1 and CDR2 sequences are SEHNR and FQNEAQ (reference sequence). The variable domain in full, with the rest retrieved from reference TRBV7-9 and TRBJ1-2, is DTGVSQNPRHKITKRGQNVTFRCDPISEHNRLYWYRQTLGQGPEFLTYFQNEAQLEKSRLLSDRFSAERPKGSFSTLEIQRTEQGDSAMYLCASSQFDRGNGYTFGSGTRLTVV.

The sample holds a few counts of this clone. V usage is TRBV5-1 and J usage is TRBJ1-2; no firm D call. This CDR3 is built from 15 residues. Germline CDR1 is SGHRS and CDR2 is YFSETQ. V shed 4 bases and J shed 1 base, with 14 bases lying between them. For the CDR3, the DNA is TGCGCCAGCAGCCCTACATCGACATTTAACTATGGCTACACCTTC. Translated, it gives CASSPTSTFNYGYTF.

The chain carries TRBV28 and TRBJ2-3, with 7 bases lining up with TRBD1. CDR1 and CDR2 from the germline V gene are MDHEN and SYDVKM. This CDR3 spans 13 amino acids. Trimming cost V 5 bases and J 4 bases; bases outside gene matches: 3. The CDR3 DNA follows: TGTGCCAGCAGTCAGCAGGGGGCAGATACGCAGTATTTT. Encoded protein: CASSQQGADTQYF.

The chain couples TRBV5-1 to TRBJ1-2; D is ambiguous. Trimming took 0 bases from V and 5 from J, leaving 11 bases between them. Looked up from germline, CDR1 is SGHRS and CDR2 is YFSETQ. This CDR3 spans 14 amino acids. CDR3 nucleotide sequence: TGCGCCAGCAGCTTGGCGAGCGCTCGATATGGCTACACCTTC. Amino acid sequence: CASSLASARYGYTF.

The rearrangement joins TRBV25-1 to TRBJ1-6, with a tentative D call TRBD1 (6 bases). Trimming removed 1 base from V and 7 bases from J, with 11 bases in between. The CDR3 length is 15 residues. Germline-derived CDR1 and CDR2 are MGHDK and SYGVNS. CDR3 loop: CASSELTGGNSPLHF. As DNA, the CDR3 is TGTGCCAGCAGTGAATTGACAGGTGGGAATTCACCCCTCCACTTT. Full variable domain (rest looked up from reference TRBV25-1 and TRBJ1-6): EADIYQTPRYLVIGTGKKITLECSQTMGHDKMYWYQQDPGMELHLIHYSYGVNSTEKGDLSSESTVSRIRTEHFPLTLESARPSHTSQYLCASSELTGGNSPLHFGNGTRLTVT.

The J gene is TRBJ1-2, the V gene TRBV4-1; possible D gene TRBD1, 5 bases. Per the germline V gene, CDR1 is MGHRA and CDR2 is YSYEKL. This CDR3 spans 14 amino acids. Between the trimmed V and J ends, which lost 5 bases and 3 bases, there was a span of 13 bases. Here the CDR3 DNA reads TGCGCCAGCAGCGGGGATCGGGGGGACTATGGCTACACCTTC. Its protein product is CASSGDRGDYGYTF.

The V call is TRBV4-3, the J call TRBJ2-2, with D unclear. The CDR3 runs 13 residues. The V end lost 3 bases, the J end lost 6 bases, and 8 bases lay between the germline ends. Germline V gives CDR1 LGHNA, CDR2 YSLEER. The CDR3 spells CASSHTTAGELFF. In nucleotides, the CDR3 is TGCGCCAGCAGCCATACTACTGCCGGGGAGCTGTTTTTT.

This clone has just one count. The chain uses TRBV2 and TRBJ2-3, with a tentative D call TRBD2 (6 bases). In germline, CDR1 is SNHLY, CDR2 FYNNEI. The CDR3 spans 16 residues. V shed 5 bases and J shed 2 bases, with 17 bases lying between them. In DNA, the CDR3 is TGTGCCAGCAGTTTCGGGGGACCGGAGCTCACAGATACGCAGTATTTT. Translated: CASSFGGPELTDTQYF. The entire variable domain, with the rest obtained from reference TRBV2 and TRBJ2-3, is as follows: EPEVTQTPSHQVTQMGQEVILRCVPISNHLYFYWYRQILGQKVEFLVSFYNNEISEKSEIFDDQFSVERPDGSNFTLKIRSTKLEDSAMYFCASSFGGPELTDTQYFGPGTRLTVL.

In its sample, this clone was seen once. The genes are TRBV7-6 and TRBJ2-7; the match to TRBD1 covers 8 bases. The V segment lost 1 base and the J segment 7 bases; nucleotides outside the gene matches: 6. There are 14 residues in the CDR3. CDR1 and CDR2 (germline): SGHVS, FNYEAQ. CDR3 in amino acids: CASSLGGRGREQYV. The CDR3 DNA reads as TGTGCCAGCAGCTTAGGGGGCAGGGGGCGTGAGCAGTACGTC.

This chain uses TRBV4-1 with TRBJ1-6; TRBD1 matches 7 bases. The V and J ends lost 1 base and 7 bases, in that order; junction bases with no gene match: 4. There are 15 residues in the CDR3. CDR1 MGHRA and CDR2 YSYEKL come from the germline V gene. The CDR3 region is CASSQGGTENSPLHF. Written as DNA, the CDR3 is TGCGCCAGCAGCCAAGGGGGGACAGAGAATTCACCCCTCCACTTT.

This clone was recorded once. DNA for the CDR3: TGCGCCAGCAGCCAACAATCGGGGGAGGGCCTTTACAATGAGCAGTTCTTC. Residues: CASSQQSGEGLYNEQFF. The V gene is TRBV4-1, the J gene TRBJ2-1, with 7 nucleotides matching TRBD2. The germline V gene encodes CDR1 MGHRA and CDR2 YSYEKL. With 2 bases clipped from V and 4 bases from J, the junction kept 11 bases outside the gene matches. The CDR3 extends over 17 amino acids.